This T cell receptor (beta chain) is from a study of control samples from healthy donors and cancer patients. TCRdb keeps only in-frame clones here, not all; method: immunoSEQ multiplex PCR. The top ten clones hold around 6.6% of a sample with about 110,000 clones, approximately 82% of them seen once. The specimen was blood. The source of this sequence is a man in his late teens or twenties in good health.

The CDR3 here is CASSWGMGYLNEQFF. In nucleotides, the CDR3 is TGTGCCAGCAGCTGGGGGATGGGGTACCTAAATGAGCAGTTCTTC. This sequence joins TRBV5-8 and TRBJ2-1, with D perhaps given as TRBD1 or TRBD2 (5 bases each). Deletions cut 3 bases from V and 7 bases from J, with 17 bases between. CDR3 size: 15 residues. Germline assignment: CDR1 SGHTS and CDR2 YDEGEE.